These 12 T cell receptor beta chains share one sample of origin, sequenced in a study of cytomegalovirus exposure and HLA in healthy donors. With 60 Vbeta and 13 Jbeta primers, the PCR was carried out. Generated by immunoSEQ multiplex PCR, the TCRdb table keeps only in-frame clones and is missing some. The table shows around 130,000 clones, with around four fifths occurring only once. Sequenced material: PBMCs. These receptors were obtained from a boy aged 10-17 years in good health and CMV-seronegative.

The V gene is TRBV14, the J gene TRBJ2-1; 10 nucleotides agree with TRBD2. Germline CDR1 is SGHDN and CDR2 is FVKESK. The CDR3 runs to 17 residues. V gave up 0 bases and J gave up 7 bases; unmatched junction bases: 9. The CDR3 DNA is TGTGCCAGCAGCCAAGATCCCGGACTAGCGGATTTTAATGAGCAGTTCTTC. Encoded protein: CASSQDPGLADFNEQFF.

The chain has TRBV28 and TRBJ2-2; D is perhaps TRBD2 (7 bases). Deletions cut 7 bases from V and 10 bases from J, with 13 bases between. The CDR3 extends over 12 amino acids. Germline CDR1 and CDR2: MDHEN and SYDVKM. In nucleotides, the CDR3 is TGTGCCAGCACCCTAGGGGGGGAGGAGCTGTTTTTT. Amino acids: CASTLGGEELFF. Together with reference TRBV28 and TRBJ2-2, the CDR3 gives the full variable domain: DVKVTQSSRYLVKRTGEKVFLECVQDMDHENMFWYRQDPGLGLRLIYFSYDVKMKEKGDIPEGYSVSREKKERFSLILESASTNQTSMYLCASTLGGEELFFGEGSRLTVL.

This sequence joins TRBV9 and TRBJ2-3; 14 bases agree with TRBD2. This CDR3 is 17 amino acids long. CDR1 is SGDLS and CDR2 is YYNGEE in the germline V gene. V lost 0 bases and J lost 4; bases outside the gene matches: 4. The CDR3 sequence: CASSVAGLAGGPDTQYF. The DNA of the CDR3 is TGTGCCAGCAGCGTAGCCGGACTAGCGGGGGGCCCAGATACGCAGTATTTT. The full variable domain, with the rest looked up from reference TRBV9 and TRBJ2-3, is DSGVTQTPKHLITATGQRVTLRCSPRSGDLSVYWYQQSLDQGLQFLIQYYNGEERAKGNILERFSAQQFPDLHSELNLSSLELGDSALYFCASSVAGLAGGPDTQYFGPGTRLTVL.

This clone was counted a single time. This chain uses TRBV2 with TRBJ2-7; maybe TRBD1 (6 bases). V shed 11 bases and J shed 6 bases, with 14 bases lying between them. Germline V lookup: CDR1 SNHLY, CDR2 FYNNEI. This CDR3 contains 11 residues. In nucleotides, the CDR3 is TGTGCCGGACAGTCGCTCGGCGAGCAGTACTTC. Translating it yields CAGQSLGEQYF.

This clone was counted a few times. The genes are TRBV7-3 and TRBJ2-2; 9 bases are a match to TRBD2. J lost 2 bases, V lost 2 bases, and 3 bases had no gene match. The CDR3 is 16 amino acids. Germline CDR1 is SGHTA and CDR2 is FQGTGA. The CDR3 DNA reads TGTGCCAGCAGCTTATCTAGCGGGACCAACACCGGGGAGCTGTTTTTT. Protein product: CASSLSSGTNTGELFF.

The V call is TRBV7-2, the J call TRBJ2-5; 12 nucleotides match TRBD2. This CDR3 contains 16 residues. The V gene end was trimmed by 1 base and the J gene end by 6 bases; junction bases not matched to a gene: 6. Germline V gives CDR1 SGHTA, CDR2 FQGNSA. The CDR3 reads CASSLGLAGDLKTQYF. DNA of the CDR3: TGTGCCAGCAGCTTAGGACTAGCGGGAGACCTTAAGACCCAGTACTTC. Variable domain in full (rest from reference TRBV7-2 and TRBJ2-5): GAGVSQSPSNKVTEKGKDVELRCDPISGHTALYWYRQSLGQGLEFLIYFQGNSAPDKSGLPSDRFSAERTGGSVSTLTIQRTQQEDSAVYLCASSLGLAGDLKTQYFGPGTRLLVL.

The rearrangement uses TRBV29-1 and TRBJ2-5; D perhaps matches TRBD2 (6 bases). CDR3 length equals 14 residues. CDR1 is SQVTM, CDR2 ANQGSEA, per germline. V was trimmed by 2 bases and J by 2 bases, leaving 12 bases between them. CDR3 region: CSVEMGGFQETQYF. CDR3 sequence (DNA): TGCAGCGTTGAAATGGGGGGATTTCAAGAGACCCAGTACTTC.

The chain has TRBV7-9 and TRBJ2-6, with a tentative D call TRBD1 (5 bases). The CDR3 is 16 amino acids. CDR1 is SEHNR, CDR2 FQNEAQ, per germline (reference sequence). V gave up 2 bases and J gave up 2 bases, with 10 bases separating them. Here the CDR3 DNA reads TGTGCCAGCAGCTTACAAACAGGCGCTGGGGCCAACGTCCTGACTTTC. Its translation is CASSLQTGAGANVLTF.

The rearrangement links TRBV5-1 to TRBJ2-7; TRBD1 matches at 9 bases. The V gene's germline CDR1 is SGHRS and CDR2 YFSETQ. This CDR3 region has 16 residues. V gave up 4 bases and J gave up 5 bases; unmatched junction bases: 13. The chain's CDR3 is CASSLGTGTGTHEQYF. CDR3 nucleotides: TGCGCCAGCAGCCTAGGGACGGGGACAGGGACACACGAGCAGTACTTC.

This clone showed up just once. At one of its ends the junction is not consistent with the germline gene, which may arise from a read error. CDR3 coding DNA: TGTGCCAGCACCTTAAATAGCGGAAACTACAATGAGCAGTTCTTC. It is translated as CASTLNSGNYNEQFF. The rearrangement links TRBV7-9 to TRBJ2-1; D is perhaps TRBD2 (6 bases). CDR1 is SEHNR, CDR2 FQNEAQ, per germline (reference sequence). This CDR3 comprises 15 residues. The full variable domain, with the rest looked up from reference TRBV7-9 and TRBJ2-1, is DTGVSQNPRHKITKRGQNVTFRCDPISEHNRLYWYRQTLGQGPEFLTYFQNEAQLEKSRLLSDRFSAERPKGSFSTLEIQRTEQGDSAMYLCASTLNSGNYNEQFFGPGTRLTVL.

The chain combines TRBV27 with TRBJ2-7, with unresolved D. Germline assignment: CDR1 MNHEY and CDR2 SMNVEV (reference sequence). Trimming removed 3 bases from V and 2 bases from J, with 11 bases in between. The CDR3 totals 14 residues. The CDR3 coding sequence is TGTGCCAGCAGTTTTGCACCTCGCGCCTACGAGCAGTACTTC. This sequence encodes CASSFAPRAYEQYF.

The chain joins TRBV7-3 to TRBJ2-1; TRBD2 matches at 10 bases. The CDR3 sequence is 16 residues long. Germline CDR1 is SGHTA and CDR2 is FQGTGA. After removal of 5 bases from V and 8 bases from J, the junction contained 12 bases not matched to a gene. The CDR3 loop reads CASSQGTAGGLDEQFF. The CDR3 bases are TGTGCCAGCAGCCAAGGGACAGCGGGAGGGCTCGATGAGCAGTTCTTC. Full variable domain (rest looked up from reference TRBV7-3 and TRBJ2-1): GAGVSQTPSNKVTEKGKYVELRCDPISGHTALYWYRQSLGQGPEFLIYFQGTGAADDSGLPNDRFFAVRPEGSVSTLKIQRTERGDSAVYLCASSQGTAGGLDEQFFGPGTRLTVL.